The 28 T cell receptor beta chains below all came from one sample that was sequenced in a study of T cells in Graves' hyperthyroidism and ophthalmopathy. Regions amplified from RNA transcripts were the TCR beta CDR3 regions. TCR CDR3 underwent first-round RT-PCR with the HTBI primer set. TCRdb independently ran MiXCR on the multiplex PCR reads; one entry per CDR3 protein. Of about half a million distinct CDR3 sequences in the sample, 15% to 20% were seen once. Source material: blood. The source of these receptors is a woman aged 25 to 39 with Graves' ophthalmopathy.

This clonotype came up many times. Written as DNA, the CDR3 is TGTGCCAGCAGCCAAGGCGGTGAGCAGTTCTTC. Translated, it gives CASSQGGEQFF. This rearrangement joins TRBV7-3 to TRBJ2-1, with no clear D. The germline V and J ends were trimmed by 5 bases and 9 bases, with 8 bases remaining between them. The length of the CDR3 is 11 residues. Germline assignment: CDR1 SGHTA and CDR2 FQGTGA. Variable domain in full (rest from reference TRBV7-3 and TRBJ2-1): GAGVSQTPSNKVTEKGKYVELRCDPISGHTALYWYRQSLGQGPEFLIYFQGTGAADDSGLPNDRFFAVRPEGSVSTLKIQRTERGDSAVYLCASSQGGEQFFGPGTRLTVL.

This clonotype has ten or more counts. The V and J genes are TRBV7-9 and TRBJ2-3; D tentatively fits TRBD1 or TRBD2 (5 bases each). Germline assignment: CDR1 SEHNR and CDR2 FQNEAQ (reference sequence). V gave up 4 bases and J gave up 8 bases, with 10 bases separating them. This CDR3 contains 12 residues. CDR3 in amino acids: CASSSFGGTQYF. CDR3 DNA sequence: TGTGCCAGCAGCTCGTTTGGGGGTACGCAGTATTTT.

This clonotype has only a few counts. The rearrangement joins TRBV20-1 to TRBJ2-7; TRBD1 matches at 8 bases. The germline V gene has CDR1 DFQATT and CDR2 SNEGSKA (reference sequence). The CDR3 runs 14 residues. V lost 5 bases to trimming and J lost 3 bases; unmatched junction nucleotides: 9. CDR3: CSARRAGGVYEQYF. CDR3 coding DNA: TGCAGTGCTCGACGGGCAGGGGGCGTCTACGAGCAGTACTTC.

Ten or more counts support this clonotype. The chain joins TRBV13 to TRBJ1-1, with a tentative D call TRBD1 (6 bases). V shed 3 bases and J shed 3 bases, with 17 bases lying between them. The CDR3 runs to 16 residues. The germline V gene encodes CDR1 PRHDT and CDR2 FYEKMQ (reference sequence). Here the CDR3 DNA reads TGTGCCAGCAGCTTTAGGTGGGGGGGGCGGTACACTGAAGCTTTCTTT. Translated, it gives CASSFRWGGRYTEAFF.

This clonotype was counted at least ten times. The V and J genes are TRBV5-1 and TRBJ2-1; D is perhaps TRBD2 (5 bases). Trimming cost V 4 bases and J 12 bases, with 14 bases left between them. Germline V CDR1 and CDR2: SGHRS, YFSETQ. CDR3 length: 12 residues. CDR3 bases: TGCGCCAGCAGCCTGGGAGCAAATAGGCAGTTCTTC. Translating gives CASSLGANRQFF.

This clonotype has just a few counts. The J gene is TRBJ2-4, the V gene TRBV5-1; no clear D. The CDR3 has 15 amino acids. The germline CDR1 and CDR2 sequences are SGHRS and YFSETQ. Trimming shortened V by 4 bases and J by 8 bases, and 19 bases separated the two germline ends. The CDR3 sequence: CASSQDHGWKDIQYF. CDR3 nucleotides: TGCGCCAGCAGCCAAGATCATGGATGGAAAGACATTCAGTACTTC.

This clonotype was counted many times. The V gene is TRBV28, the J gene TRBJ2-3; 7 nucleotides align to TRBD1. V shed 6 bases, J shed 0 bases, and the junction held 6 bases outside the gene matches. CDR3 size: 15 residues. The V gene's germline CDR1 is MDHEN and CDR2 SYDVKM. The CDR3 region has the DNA TGTGCCAGCAGGTTACAGGGGCCCAGCACAGATACGCAGTATTTT. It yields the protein CASRLQGPSTDTQYF.

CDR3 in amino acids: CASSREMSTEAFF. CDR3 nucleotides: TGTGCCAGCAGCCGGGAGATGAGCACTGAAGCTTTCTTT. The V gene is TRBV6-4, the J gene TRBJ1-1; D is unresolved. Trimming left V 6 bases short and J 4 bases short, with 12 bases between. CDR3 size: 13 residues. The germline CDR1 and CDR2 sequences are MRHNA and SNTAGT.

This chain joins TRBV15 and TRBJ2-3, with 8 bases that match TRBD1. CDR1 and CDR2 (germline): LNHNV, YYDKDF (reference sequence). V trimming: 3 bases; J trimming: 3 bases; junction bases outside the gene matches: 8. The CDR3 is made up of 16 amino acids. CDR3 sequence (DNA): TGTGCCACCAGCAGTGGAACAGGGGGTGATACAGATACGCAGTATTTT. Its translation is CATSSGTGGDTDTQYF.

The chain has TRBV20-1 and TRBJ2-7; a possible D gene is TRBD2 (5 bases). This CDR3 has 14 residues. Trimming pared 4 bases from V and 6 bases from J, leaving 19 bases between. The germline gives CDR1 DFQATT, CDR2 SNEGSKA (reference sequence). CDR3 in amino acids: CSATRRSFRGEQYF. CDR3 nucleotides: TGCAGTGCTACAAGACGGAGCTTCCGGGGCGAGCAGTACTTC.

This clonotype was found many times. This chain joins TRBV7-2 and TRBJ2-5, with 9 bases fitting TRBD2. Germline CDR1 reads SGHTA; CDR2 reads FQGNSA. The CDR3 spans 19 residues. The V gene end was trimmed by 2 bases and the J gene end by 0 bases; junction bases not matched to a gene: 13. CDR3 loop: CASSLRGLGPSGDQETQYF. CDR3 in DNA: TGTGCCAGCAGCTTAAGGGGATTGGGGCCTAGCGGGGACCAAGAGACCCAGTACTTC. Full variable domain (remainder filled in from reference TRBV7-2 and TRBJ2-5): GAGVSQSPSNKVTEKGKDVELRCDPISGHTALYWYRQSLGQGLEFLIYFQGNSAPDKSGLPSDRFSAERTGGSVSTLTIQRTQQEDSAVYLCASSLRGLGPSGDQETQYFGPGTRLLVL.

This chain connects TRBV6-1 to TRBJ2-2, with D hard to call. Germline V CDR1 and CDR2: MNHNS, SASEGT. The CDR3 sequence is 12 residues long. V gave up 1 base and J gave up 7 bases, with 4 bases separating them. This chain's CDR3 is CASSEVGGELFF. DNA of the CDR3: TGTGCCAGCAGTGAAGTGGGCGGGGAGCTGTTTTTT.

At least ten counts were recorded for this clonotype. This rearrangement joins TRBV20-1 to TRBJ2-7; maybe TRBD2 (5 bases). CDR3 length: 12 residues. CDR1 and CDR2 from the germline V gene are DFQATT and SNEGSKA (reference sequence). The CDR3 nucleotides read TGCAGAGCCGCAAGGGAGACCTACGAGCAGTACTTC. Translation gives CRAARETYEQYF.

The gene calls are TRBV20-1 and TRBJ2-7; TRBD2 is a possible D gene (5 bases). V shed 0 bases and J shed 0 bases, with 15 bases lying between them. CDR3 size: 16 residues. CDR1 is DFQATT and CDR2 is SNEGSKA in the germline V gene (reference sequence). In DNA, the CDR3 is TGCAGTGCTAGAGATTCGGGAAGCGGAGACTCCTACGAGCAGTACTTC. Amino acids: CSARDSGSGDSYEQYF.

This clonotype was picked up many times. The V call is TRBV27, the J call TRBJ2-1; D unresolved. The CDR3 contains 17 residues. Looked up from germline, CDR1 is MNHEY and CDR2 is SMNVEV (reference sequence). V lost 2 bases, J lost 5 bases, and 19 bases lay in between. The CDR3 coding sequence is TGTGCCAGCAGTTTAAAGCCTCCCCCCCAGGCCCACAATGAGCAGTTCTTC. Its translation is CASSLKPPPQAHNEQFF.

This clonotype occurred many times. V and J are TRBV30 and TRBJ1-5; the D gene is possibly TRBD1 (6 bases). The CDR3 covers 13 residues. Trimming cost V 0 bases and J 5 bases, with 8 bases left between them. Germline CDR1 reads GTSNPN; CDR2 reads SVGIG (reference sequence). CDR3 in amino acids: CAWSVDRYQPQHF. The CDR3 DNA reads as TGTGCCTGGAGTGTAGACAGGTATCAGCCCCAGCATTTT.

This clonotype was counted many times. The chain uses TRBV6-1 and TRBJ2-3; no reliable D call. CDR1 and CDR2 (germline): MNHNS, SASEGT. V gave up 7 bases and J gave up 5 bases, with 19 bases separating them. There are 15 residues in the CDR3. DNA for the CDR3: TGTGCCAGCACCAAAAGGGCTATCTGGGAAGATACGCAGTATTTT. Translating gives CASTKRAIWEDTQYF.

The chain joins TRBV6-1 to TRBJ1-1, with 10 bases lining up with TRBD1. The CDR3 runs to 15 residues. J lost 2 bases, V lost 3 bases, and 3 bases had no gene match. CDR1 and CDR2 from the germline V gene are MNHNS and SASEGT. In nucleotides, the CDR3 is TGTGCCAGCAGTGATGGGACAGGGGTTAACACTGAAGCTTTCTTT. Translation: CASSDGTGVNTEAFF.

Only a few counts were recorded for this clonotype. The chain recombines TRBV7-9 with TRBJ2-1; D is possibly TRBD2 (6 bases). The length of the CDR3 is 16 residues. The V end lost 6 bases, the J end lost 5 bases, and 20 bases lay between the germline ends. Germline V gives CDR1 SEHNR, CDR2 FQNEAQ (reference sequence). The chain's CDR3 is CASRFGDSGLHNEQFF. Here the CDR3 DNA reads TGTGCCAGCAGGTTTGGTGACAGCGGGTTACACAATGAGCAGTTCTTC.

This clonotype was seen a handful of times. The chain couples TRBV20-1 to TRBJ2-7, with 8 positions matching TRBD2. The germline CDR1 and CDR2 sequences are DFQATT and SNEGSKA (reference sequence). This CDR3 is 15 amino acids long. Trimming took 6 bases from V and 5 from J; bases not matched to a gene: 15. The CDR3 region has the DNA TGCAGTGCCCCCACGTCGGCGGGAGGCTCGGACGAGCAGTACTTC. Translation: CSAPTSAGGSDEQYF.

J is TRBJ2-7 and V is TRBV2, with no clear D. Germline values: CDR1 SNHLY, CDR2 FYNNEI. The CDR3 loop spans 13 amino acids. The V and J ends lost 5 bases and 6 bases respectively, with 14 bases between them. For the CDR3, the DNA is TGTGCCAGCAGTTACTTTCCCGGACGCGAGCAGTACTTC. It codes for CASSYFPGREQYF.

As DNA, the CDR3 is TGTGCCAGCAGTGATTTGGGTTTTCCCCAGCATTTT. Encoded protein: CASSDLGFPQHF. This chain connects TRBV2 to TRBJ1-5; the D is unclear. V was trimmed by 3 bases and J by 10 bases, leaving 10 bases between them. The length of the CDR3 is 12 residues. Germline CDR1 is SNHLY and CDR2 is FYNNEI.

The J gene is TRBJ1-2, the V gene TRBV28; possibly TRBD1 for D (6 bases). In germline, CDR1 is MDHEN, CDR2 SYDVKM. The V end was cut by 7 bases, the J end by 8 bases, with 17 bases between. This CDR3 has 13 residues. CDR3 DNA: TGTGCCAGCAATCGACTACAGGGCGGGGGCTACACCTTC. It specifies CASNRLQGGGYTF.

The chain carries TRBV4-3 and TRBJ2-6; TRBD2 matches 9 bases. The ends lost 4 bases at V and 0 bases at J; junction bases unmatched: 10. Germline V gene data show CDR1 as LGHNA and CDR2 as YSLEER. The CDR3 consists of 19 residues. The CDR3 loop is CASSPESSGRFSGANVLTF. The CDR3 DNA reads TGCGCCAGCAGCCCTGAGAGTAGCGGGAGATTCTCTGGGGCCAACGTCCTGACTTTC.

In DNA, the CDR3 is TGTGCCAGCAGTTACCGGACTAGCGGTTACAATGAGCAGTTCTTC. Its translation: CASSYRTSGYNEQFF. The chain combines TRBV6-2 or TRBV6-3 with TRBJ2-1, with 10 bases that match TRBD2. Germline V gene lookup returns CDR1 MNHEY and CDR2 SVGEGT. The CDR3 loop spans 15 amino acids. V lost 2 bases, J lost 4 bases, and 2 bases stayed unmatched.

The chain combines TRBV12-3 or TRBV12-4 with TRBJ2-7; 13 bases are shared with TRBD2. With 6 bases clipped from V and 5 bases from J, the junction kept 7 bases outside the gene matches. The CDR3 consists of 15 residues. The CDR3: CASSLLAGGTHEQYF. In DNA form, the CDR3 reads TGTGCCAGCAGCTTACTAGCGGGAGGGACCCACGAGCAGTACTTC.

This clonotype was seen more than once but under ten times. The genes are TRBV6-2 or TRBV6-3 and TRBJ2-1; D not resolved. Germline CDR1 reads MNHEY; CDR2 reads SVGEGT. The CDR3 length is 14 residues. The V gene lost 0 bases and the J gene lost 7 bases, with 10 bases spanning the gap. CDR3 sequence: CASSYSRVGNEQFF. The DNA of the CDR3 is TGTGCCAGCAGTTACTCGAGAGTGGGGAATGAGCAGTTCTTC.

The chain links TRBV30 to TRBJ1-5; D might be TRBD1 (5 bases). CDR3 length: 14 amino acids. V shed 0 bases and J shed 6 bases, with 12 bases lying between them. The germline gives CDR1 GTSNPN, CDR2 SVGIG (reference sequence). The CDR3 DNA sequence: TGTGCCTGGAGTGTACTGGGCCAGGGTCAGCCCCAGCATTTT. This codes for CAWSVLGQGQPQHF. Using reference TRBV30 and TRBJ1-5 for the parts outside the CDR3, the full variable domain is SQTIHQWPATLVQPVGSPLSLECTVEGTSNPNLYWYRQAAGRGLQLLFYSVGIGQISSEVPQNLSASRPQDRQFILSSKKLLLSDSGFYLCAWSVLGQGQPQHFGDGTRLSIL.